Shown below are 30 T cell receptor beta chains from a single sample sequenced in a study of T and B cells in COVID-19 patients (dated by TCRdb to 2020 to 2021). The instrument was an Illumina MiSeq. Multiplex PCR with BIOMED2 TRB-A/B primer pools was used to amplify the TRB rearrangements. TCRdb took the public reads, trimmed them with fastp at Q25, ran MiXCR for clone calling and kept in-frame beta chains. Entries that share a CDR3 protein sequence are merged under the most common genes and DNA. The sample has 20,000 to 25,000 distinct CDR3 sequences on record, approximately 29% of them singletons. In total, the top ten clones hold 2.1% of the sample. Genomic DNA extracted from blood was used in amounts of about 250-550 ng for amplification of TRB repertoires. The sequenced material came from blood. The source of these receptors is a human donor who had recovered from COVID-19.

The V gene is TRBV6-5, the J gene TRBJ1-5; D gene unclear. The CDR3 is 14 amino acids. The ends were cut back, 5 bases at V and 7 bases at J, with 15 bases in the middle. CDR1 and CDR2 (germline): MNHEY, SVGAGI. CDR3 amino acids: CASSDAQPSQPQHF. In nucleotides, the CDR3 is TGTGCCAGCAGTGACGCCCAGCCAAGCCAGCCCCAGCATTTT.

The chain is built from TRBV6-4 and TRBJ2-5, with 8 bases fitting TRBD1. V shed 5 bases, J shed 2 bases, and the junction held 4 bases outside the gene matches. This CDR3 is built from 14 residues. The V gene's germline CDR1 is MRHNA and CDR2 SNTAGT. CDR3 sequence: CASSTGDRQETQYF. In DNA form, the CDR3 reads TGTGCCAGCAGTACAGGGGACAGGCAAGAGACCCAGTACTTC.

CDR3 in amino acids: CASSPGLCAGGGEQYF. CDR3 DNA: TGTGCCAGTAGTCCTGGTCTATGCGCGGGGGGGGGCGAGCAGTACTTC. V is TRBV19 and J is TRBJ2-7; 9 positions agree with TRBD2. Germline V CDR1 and CDR2: LNHDA, SQIVND (reference sequence). V lost 5 bases, J lost 6 bases, and 14 bases stayed unmatched. CDR3 length: 16 residues.

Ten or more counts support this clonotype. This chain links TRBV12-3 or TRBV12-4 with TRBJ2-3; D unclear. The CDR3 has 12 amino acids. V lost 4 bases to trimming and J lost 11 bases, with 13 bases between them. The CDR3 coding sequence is TGTGCCAGCAGTTCTGTCCCCTCAGGGCAGTATTTT. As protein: CASSSVPSGQYF.

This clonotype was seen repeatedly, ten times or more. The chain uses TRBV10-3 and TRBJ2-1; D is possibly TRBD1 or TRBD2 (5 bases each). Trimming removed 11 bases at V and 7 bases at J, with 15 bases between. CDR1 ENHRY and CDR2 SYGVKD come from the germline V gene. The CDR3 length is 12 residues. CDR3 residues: CAALGERNEQFF. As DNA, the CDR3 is TGTGCCGCCTTGGGGGAACGGAATGAGCAGTTCTTC.

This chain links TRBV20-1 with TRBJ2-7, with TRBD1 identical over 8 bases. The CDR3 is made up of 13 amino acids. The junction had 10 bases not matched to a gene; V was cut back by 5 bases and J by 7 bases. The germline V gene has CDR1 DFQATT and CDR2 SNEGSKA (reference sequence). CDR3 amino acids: CSAQGQGAWEQYF. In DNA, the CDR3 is TGCAGTGCTCAGGGGCAGGGGGCGTGGGAGCAGTACTTC.

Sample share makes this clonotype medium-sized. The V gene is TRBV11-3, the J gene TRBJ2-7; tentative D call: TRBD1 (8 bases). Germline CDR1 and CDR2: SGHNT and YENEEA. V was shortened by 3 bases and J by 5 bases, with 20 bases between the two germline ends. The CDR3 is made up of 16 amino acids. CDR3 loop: CASSLRGRTGRDEQYF. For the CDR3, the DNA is TGTGCCAGCAGCTTGCGGGGTCGGACAGGGAGGGACGAGCAGTACTTC.

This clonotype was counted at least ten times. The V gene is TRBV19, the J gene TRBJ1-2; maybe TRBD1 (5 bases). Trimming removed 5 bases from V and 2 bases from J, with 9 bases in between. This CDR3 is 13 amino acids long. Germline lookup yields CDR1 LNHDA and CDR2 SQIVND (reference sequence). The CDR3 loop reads CASSPGDNYGYTF. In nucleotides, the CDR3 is TGTGCCAGTAGTCCCGGGGACAACTATGGCTACACCTTC.

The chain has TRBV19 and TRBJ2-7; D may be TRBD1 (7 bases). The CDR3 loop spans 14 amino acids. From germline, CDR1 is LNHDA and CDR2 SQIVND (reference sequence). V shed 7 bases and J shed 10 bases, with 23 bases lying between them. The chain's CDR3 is CASTRTGGSTRQYF. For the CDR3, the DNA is TGTGCCAGTACCCGGACAGGAGGGAGTACGAGACAGTACTTC.

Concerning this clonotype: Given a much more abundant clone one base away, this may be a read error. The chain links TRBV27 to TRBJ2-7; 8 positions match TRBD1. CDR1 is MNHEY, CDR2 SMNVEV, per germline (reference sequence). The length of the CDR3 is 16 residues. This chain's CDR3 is CVSSLPQDRDLYEQYF. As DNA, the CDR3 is TGTGTCAGCAGTTTGCCCCAGGACAGGGACCTTTACGAGCAGTACTTC.

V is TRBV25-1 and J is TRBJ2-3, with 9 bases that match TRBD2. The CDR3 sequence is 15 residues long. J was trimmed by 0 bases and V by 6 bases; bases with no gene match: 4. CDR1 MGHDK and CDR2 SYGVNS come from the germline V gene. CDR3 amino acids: CASSDLAGSTDTQYF. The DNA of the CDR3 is TGTGCCAGCAGCGACCTAGCGGGGAGCACAGATACGCAGTATTTT.

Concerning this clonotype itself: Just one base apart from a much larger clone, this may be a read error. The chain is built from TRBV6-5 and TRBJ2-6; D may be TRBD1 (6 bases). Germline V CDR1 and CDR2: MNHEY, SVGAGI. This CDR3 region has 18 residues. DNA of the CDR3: TGTGCCAGCGGTTACTCACAGGTGGGGGCGGGTGGGGCCAACGTCCTGACTTTC. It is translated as CASGYSQVGAGGANVLTF.

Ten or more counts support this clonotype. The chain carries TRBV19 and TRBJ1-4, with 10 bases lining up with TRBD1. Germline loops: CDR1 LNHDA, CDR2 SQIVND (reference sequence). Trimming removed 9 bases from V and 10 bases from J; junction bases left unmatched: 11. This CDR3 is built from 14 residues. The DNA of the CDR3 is TGTGCCAGCTCTACCGGGGACAGGGGTTCAAAACTGTTTTTT. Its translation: CASSTGDRGSKLFF.

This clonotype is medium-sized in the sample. CDR3 amino acids: CASSLAGRTDTQYF. The CDR3 nucleotides read TGTGCCAGCAGCTTGGCCGGGCGGACAGATACGCAGTATTTT. The J gene is TRBJ2-3, the V gene TRBV5-5; D unresolved. Trimming took off 0 bases at V and 3 bases at J, with 8 bases between the two ends. Germline assignment: CDR1 SGHKS and CDR2 YYEKEE (reference sequence). The CDR3 extends over 14 amino acids.

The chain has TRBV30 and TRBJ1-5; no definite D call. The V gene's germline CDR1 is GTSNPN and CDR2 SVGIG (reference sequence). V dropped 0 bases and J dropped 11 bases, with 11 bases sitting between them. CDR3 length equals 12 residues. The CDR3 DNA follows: TGTGCCTGGAGTGTGCCGACCGGGGCCCAGCATTTT. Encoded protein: CAWSVPTGAQHF.

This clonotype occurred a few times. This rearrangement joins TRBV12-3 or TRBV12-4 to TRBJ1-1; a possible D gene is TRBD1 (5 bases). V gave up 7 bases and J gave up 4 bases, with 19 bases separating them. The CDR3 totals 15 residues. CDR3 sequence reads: CASTLSTVMSTEAFF. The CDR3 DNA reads TGTGCCAGCACCCTCTCGACAGTCATGAGCACTGAAGCTTTCTTT.

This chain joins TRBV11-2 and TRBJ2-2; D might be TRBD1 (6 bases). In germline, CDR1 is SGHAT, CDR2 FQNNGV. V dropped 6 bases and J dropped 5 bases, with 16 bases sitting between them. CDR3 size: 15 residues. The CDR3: CASSPTGLGTGELFF. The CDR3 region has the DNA TGTGCCAGCAGTCCTACAGGGTTAGGGACCGGGGAGCTGTTTTTT.

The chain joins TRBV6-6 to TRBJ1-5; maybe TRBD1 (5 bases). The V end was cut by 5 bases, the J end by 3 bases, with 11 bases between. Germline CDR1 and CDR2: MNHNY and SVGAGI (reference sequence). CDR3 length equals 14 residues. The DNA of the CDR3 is TGTGCCAGCAGTATAACAGGAATCAATCAGCCCCAGCATTTT. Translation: CASSITGINQPQHF.

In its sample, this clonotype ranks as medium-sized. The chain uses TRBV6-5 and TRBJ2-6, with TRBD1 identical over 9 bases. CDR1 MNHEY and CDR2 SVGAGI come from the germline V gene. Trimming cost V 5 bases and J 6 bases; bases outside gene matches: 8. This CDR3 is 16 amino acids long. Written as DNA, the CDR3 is TGTGCCAGCAGTCAACAGGGGGCGCCGCTGGCCAACGTCCTGACTTTC. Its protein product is CASSQQGAPLANVLTF.

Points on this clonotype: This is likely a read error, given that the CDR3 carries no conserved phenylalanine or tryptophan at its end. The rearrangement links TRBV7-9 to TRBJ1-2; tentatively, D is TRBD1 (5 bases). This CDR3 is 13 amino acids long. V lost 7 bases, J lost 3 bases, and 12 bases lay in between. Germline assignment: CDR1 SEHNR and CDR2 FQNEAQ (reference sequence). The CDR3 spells CASTPTADYGYTY. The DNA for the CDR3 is TGTGCCAGCACCCCGACAGCCGACTATGGCTACACCTAC.

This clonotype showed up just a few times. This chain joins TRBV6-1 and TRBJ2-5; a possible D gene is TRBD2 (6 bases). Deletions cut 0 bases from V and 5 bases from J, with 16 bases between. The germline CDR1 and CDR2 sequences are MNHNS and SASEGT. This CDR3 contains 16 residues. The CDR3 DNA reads TGTGCCAGCAGTGAAGCCCATCTAATACGGGAGGAGACCCAGTACTTC. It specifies CASSEAHLIREETQYF.

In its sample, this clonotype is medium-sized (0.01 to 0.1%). The CDR3 DNA reads as TGCAGCGTTGAAGCCCGGCAGGGGCACTCCTACGAGCAGTACTTC. Protein product: CSVEARQGHSYEQYF. The chain has TRBV29-1 and TRBJ2-7, with D perhaps TRBD1 (6 bases). With 1 base removed from V and 0 bases from J, the gap between germline ends came to 13 bases. Per germline, CDR1 SQVTM and CDR2 ANQGSEA. This CDR3 comprises 15 residues.

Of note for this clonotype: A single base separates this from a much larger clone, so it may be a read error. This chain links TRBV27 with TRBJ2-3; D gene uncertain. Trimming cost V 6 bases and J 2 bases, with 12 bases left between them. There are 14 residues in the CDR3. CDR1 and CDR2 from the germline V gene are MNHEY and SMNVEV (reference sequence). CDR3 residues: CASSLGDFTDTQYF. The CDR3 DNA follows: TGTGCCAGCAGCCTTGGCGATTTCACAGATACGCAGTATTTT.

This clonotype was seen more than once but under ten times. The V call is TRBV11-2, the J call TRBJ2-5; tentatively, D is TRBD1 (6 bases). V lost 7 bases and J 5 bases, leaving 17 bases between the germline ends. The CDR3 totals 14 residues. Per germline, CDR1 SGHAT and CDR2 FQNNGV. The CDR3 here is CASTPDSLGETQYF. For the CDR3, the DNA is TGTGCCAGCACCCCGGACAGCCTAGGGGAGACCCAGTACTTC.

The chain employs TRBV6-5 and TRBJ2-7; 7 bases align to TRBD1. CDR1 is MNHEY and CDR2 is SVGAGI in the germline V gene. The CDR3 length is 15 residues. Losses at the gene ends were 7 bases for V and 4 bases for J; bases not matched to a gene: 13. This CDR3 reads CASNKDRDRKYEQYF. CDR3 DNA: TGTGCCAGCAACAAAGACCGGGACAGAAAATACGAGCAGTACTTC.

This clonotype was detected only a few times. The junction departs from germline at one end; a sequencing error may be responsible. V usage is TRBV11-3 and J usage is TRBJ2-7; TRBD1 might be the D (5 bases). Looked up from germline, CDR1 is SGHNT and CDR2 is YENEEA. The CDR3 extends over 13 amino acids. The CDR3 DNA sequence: TGCGCCAGCAGCTTGGGGCAGGAGTACGAGCAGTACTTC. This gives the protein CASSLGQEYEQYF. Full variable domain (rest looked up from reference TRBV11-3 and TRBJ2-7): EAGVVQSPRYKIIEKKQPVAFWCNPISGHNTLYWYLQNLGQGPELLIRYENEEAVDDSQLPKDRFSAERLKGVDSTLKIQPAELGDSAVYLCASSLGQEYEQYFGPGTRLTVT.

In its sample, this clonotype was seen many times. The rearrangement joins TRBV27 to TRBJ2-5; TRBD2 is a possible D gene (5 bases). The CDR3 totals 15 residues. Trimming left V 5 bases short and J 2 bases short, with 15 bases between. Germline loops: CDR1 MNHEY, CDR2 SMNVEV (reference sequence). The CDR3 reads CASSPMGRTQETQYF. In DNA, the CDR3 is TGTGCCAGCAGTCCTATGGGCCGGACTCAAGAGACCCAGTACTTC.

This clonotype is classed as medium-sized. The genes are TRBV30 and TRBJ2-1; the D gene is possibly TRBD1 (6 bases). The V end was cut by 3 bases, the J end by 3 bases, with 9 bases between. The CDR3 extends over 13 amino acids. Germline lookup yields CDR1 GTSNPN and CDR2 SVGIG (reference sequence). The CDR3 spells CAWRPGHYNEQFF. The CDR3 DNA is TGTGCCTGGAGGCCGGGACACTACAATGAGCAGTTCTTC.

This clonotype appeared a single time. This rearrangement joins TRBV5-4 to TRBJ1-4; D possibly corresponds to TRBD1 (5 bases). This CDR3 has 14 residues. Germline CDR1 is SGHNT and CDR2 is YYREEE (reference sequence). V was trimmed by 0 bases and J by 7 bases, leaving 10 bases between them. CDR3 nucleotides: TGTGCCAGCAGCTTGGGACAGAGGGCTGAAAAACTGTTTTTT. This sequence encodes CASSLGQRAEKLFF.

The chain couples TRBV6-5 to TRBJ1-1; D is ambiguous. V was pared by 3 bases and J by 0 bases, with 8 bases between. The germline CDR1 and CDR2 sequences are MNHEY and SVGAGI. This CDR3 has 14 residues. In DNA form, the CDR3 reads TGTGCCAGCAGTTATGGCAGCCTGAACACTGAAGCTTTCTTT. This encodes CASSYGSLNTEAFF.